The rows below give T cell receptor beta chains drawn from one sample of a study of T cell clonotyping in hematopoietic cell transplantation. Libraries were prepared by immunoSEQ multiplex PCR; TCRdb keeps only in-frame clonotypes and omits some of them. The profile shows around 37,000 clones, about 85% of them singletons. The sequencing here drew on peripheral blood mononuclear cells, taken before stem cell transplant. The source of these receptors is a man aged 55 to 69 with acute myeloid leukemia. Some clones in this sample may be carry-over from other donors' samples. The CDR3 runs from the conserved cysteine through the conserved F or W. A D gene is named only where the DNA matches it firmly. Only some rows state a clone size, as once, few, many or a class for expanded clones.

D,J,V,size,CDR3,DNA
NA,TRBJ2-7,TRBV15,NA,CATSRDPWDSLSYEQYF,TGTGCCACCAGCAGAGATCCTTGGGACTCTCTCTCCTACGAGCAGTACTTC
TRBD2,TRBJ2-2,TRBV7-3,NA,CASRDLAGFGTGELFF,TGTGCCAGCAGGGACCTAGCGGGATTCGGGACCGGGGAGCTGTTTTTT
NA,TRBJ2-7,TRBV30,NA,CAWRRTATIEQYF,TGTGCCTGGAGGCGGACAGCTACTATCGAGCAGTACTTC
TRBD2,TRBJ2-2,TRBV9,NA,CASSPLSGGATGELFF,TGTGCCAGCAGCCCGCTGAGCGGGGGCGCCACCGGGGAGCTGTTTTTT
NA,TRBJ2-1,TRBV7-2,NA,CASSSYFRGGYNEQFF,TGTGCCAGCAGCTCTTATTTTAGGGGGGGATACAATGAGCAGTTCTTC
NA,TRBJ1-1,TRBV6-5,NA,CASSYSMRGNTEAFF,TGTGCCAGCAGTTACTCGATGAGGGGGAACACTGAAGCTTTCTTT
NA,TRBJ2-5,TRBV19,NA,CASSIWSGIQETQYF,TGTGCCAGTAGTATATGGTCAGGGATCCAAGAGACCCAGTACTTC
NA,TRBJ2-3,TRBV19,NA,CASSIVTLTDTQYF,TGTGCCAGTAGTATAGTAACACTCACAGATACGCAGTATTTT
NA,TRBJ1-1,TRBV7-2,NA,CASSLVAAALNTEAFF,TGTGCCAGCAGCTTAGTCGCGGCTGCCCTGAACACTGAAGCTTTCTTT
NA,TRBJ1-1,TRBV9,few,CASSRGPDTEAFF,TGTGCCAGCAGCCGGGGGCCGGACACTGAAGCTTTCTTT
TRBD1,TRBJ1-2,TRBV5-4,NA,CASSLGQGTWGGYTF,TGTGCCAGCAGCTTGGGACAGGGGACCTGGGGAGGCTACACCTTC
TRBD2,TRBJ2-7,TRBV28,NA,CAIMGPGVSGGVAYEQYF,TGTGCCATTATGGGTCCGGGGGTTAGCGGGGGGGTGGCCTACGAGCAGTACTTC
NA,TRBJ1-2,TRBV7-2,NA,CASSPRAGANYGYTF,TGTGCCAGCAGCCCCCGGGCCGGAGCTAACTATGGCTACACCTTC
TRBD1,TRBJ2-7,TRBV5-4,NA,CASSLFGDRGHEQYF,TGTGCCAGCAGCTTGTTTGGGGACAGGGGCCACGAGCAGTACTTC
NA,TRBJ2-5,TRBV25-1,NA,CATASGETQYF,TGTGCCACCGCCTCAGGAGAGACCCAGTACTTC
TRBD2,TRBJ2-2,TRBV7-8,NA,CASIRSGGNTGELFF,TGTGCCAGCATCCGTAGCGGGGGGAACACCGGGGAGCTGTTTTTT
TRBD1,TRBJ1-2,TRBV6-6,NA,CASSYRLQGDYGYTF,TGTGCCAGCAGTTACCGGCTACAGGGGGACTATGGCTACACCTTC
NA,TRBJ1-1,TRBV7-9,NA,CASSAINRFLNTEAFF,TGTGCCAGCAGCGCGATAAACAGGTTCTTGAACACTGAAGCTTTCTTT
NA,TRBJ1-1,TRBV19,NA,CASSLPRGAGKNTEAFF,TGTGCCAGTAGTCTGCCGCGGGGTGCAGGGAAGAACACTGAAGCTTTCTTT
NA,TRBJ1-1,TRBV6-6,NA,CASSYSQGPAFF,TGTGCCAGCAGTTACTCGCAGGGCCCAGCTTTCTTT
NA,TRBJ2-7,TRBV2,NA,CASVLSYEQYF,TGTGCCAGTGTCCTCTCCTACGAGCAGTACTTC
NA,TRBJ1-3,TRBV7-2,NA,CASSSAYGNTIYF,TGTGCCAGCAGTTCGGCCTACGGAAACACCATATATTTT
NA,TRBJ1-2,TRBV6-1,few,CASSLEGGNYGYTF,TGTGCCAGCAGCTTAGAGGGGGGTAACTATGGCTACACCTTC
NA,TRBJ1-2,TRBV11-1,NA,CASSLGPNYGYTF,TGTGCCAGCAGCCTAGGCCCAAACTATGGCTACACCTTC
NA,TRBJ1-5,TRBV4-1,NA,CASSQDGSSNQPQHF,TGCGCCAGCAGCCAAGATGGATCGAGCAATCAGCCCCAGCATTTT
NA,TRBJ1-1,TRBV19,NA,CASSMDPPGGRDTEAFF,TGTGCCAGTAGTATGGATCCGCCGGGGGGTAGGGACACTGAAGCTTTCTTT
NA,TRBJ1-1,TRBV10-1,NA,CASSEFHSPFREAFF,TGCGCCAGCAGTGAGTTTCACAGCCCATTTAGGGAAGCTTTCTTT